These 17 T cell receptor beta chains were sequenced from one sample in a study of T cells in women clearing cervical HPV infection. Measured with immunoSEQ multiplex PCR; TCRdb has only the in-frame clones, and not every one. The sample data list approximately 32,000 clones. Sequenced input: blood buffy coat. These receptors were taken from a woman between 18 and 70 years old with a cervical HPV16 infection that either progressed to CIN3+ or cleared (not recorded which).

The part of the CDR3 DNA that was read is TGTGCCAGCAGCTACGACTCGAATCAGCCC. This translates into CASSYDSNQP. The CDR3 in full is CASSYDSNQPQHF. V and J are TRBV7-9 and TRBJ1-5; unclear D gene. The read comes to an end 3 residues before the CDR3 does, leaving the germline J gene to fill in the end. The CDR3 contains 13 residues. The germline CDR1 and CDR2 sequences are SEHNR and FQNEAQ (reference sequence). The V end lost 4 bases, the J end lost 4 bases, and 8 bases lay between the germline ends.

Details on this clone: Sequencing ends 3 residues short of the CDR3 end; the germline J gene provides the rest. V is TRBV12-3 or TRBV12-4 and J is TRBJ2-5, with 11 positions matching TRBD2. The CDR3 loop spans 16 amino acids. V lost 3 bases and J lost 5; bases outside the gene matches: 8. The CDR3 bases that were read are TGTGCCAGCAGTTTTGGTAGCGGGGGGGCAGAGGAGACC. Protein sequence: CASSFGSGGAEET. The whole CDR3 protein reads CASSFGSGGAEETQYF.

The sequenced CDR3 bases are TGTGCCAGCTCAAGCGACCGCTTACACCCCTACGAC. It specifies CASSSDRLHPYD. The entire CDR3 is CASSSDRLHPYDYTF. J is TRBJ1-2 and V is TRBV18; D uncertain. The read terminates 3 residues before the CDR3 end, so the remaining end is supplied by the germline J gene. The CDR3 extends over 15 amino acids. Per the germline V gene, CDR1 is KGHSH and CDR2 is LQKENI. The full variable domain, in which reference TRBV18 and TRBJ1-2 provide the parts outside the CDR3, is NAGVMQNPRHLVRRRGQEARLRCSPMKGHSHVYWYRQLPEEGLKFMVYLQKENIIDESGMPKERFSAEFPKEGPSILRIQQVVRGDSAAYFCASSSDRLHPYDYTFGSGTRLTVV.

Worth noting for this clone: Read coverage stops 3 residues before the CDR3 terminus; the germline J gene supplies the remainder. The genes are TRBV4-1 and TRBJ1-2; possibly TRBD1 for D (5 bases). CDR3 length equals 18 residues. The V gene lost 2 bases and the J gene lost 4 bases, with 23 bases spanning the gap. Germline V gives CDR1 MGHRA, CDR2 YSYEKL. Here the CDR3 reads CASSQKGPKQGRPYGYTF. Incomplete CDR3 DNA: TGCGCCAGCAGCCAAAAGGGTCCCAAGCAGGGCCGCCCCTATGGC.

In regard to this clone: Sequencing ends 3 residues short of the CDR3 end; the germline J gene provides the rest. V usage is TRBV7-7 and J usage is TRBJ2-1; 11 bases are shared with TRBD2. The V segment lost 5 bases and the J segment 1 base; nucleotides outside the gene matches: 4. Germline CDR1 reads SSHAT; CDR2 reads FNYEAQ (reference sequence). CDR3 size: 16 residues. CDR3 residues: CASSPSGGLSYNEQFF. Partial CDR3 DNA: TGTGCCAGCAGCCCTAGCGGGGGGCTTTCCTACAATGAG.

CDR3 region: CAWKGASYEQYF. CDR3 DNA (partial): TGTGCCTGGAAAGGGGCCTCCTACGAG. This rearrangement joins TRBV30 to TRBJ2-7, with TRBD1 as a possible D gene (5 bases). The CDR3 end is not reached by the read, which stops 3 residues before it; the germline J gene fills it in. Trimming stripped 4 bases from V and 0 bases from J, with 7 bases between. Germline V CDR1 and CDR2: GTSNPN, SVGIG (reference sequence). This CDR3 is built from 12 residues.

As for this clone: The CDR3 extends 3 residues past the end of the read, so its final part is completed from the germline J gene. The chain carries TRBV6-2 or TRBV6-3 and TRBJ2-3; TRBD2 matches 7 bases. The J segment lost 0 bases and the V segment lost 6 bases, leaving 12 bases of the junction unmatched. This CDR3 has 17 residues. The V gene's germline CDR1 is MNHEY and CDR2 SVGEGT. CDR3 DNA, as far as it was read: TGTGCCAGCAGCCGGGAGAAGCGGGGAACTAGCACAGATACG. Its translation: CASSREKRGTSTDT. The whole CDR3 sequence is CASSREKRGTSTDTQYF.

As to this clone: The CDR3 end falls 3 residues outside the read, so it is completed with the germline J gene. The V gene is TRBV2, the J gene TRBJ2-1; D is perhaps TRBD1 (6 bases). Germline CDR1 SNHLY, CDR2 FYNNEI. This CDR3 region has 15 residues. V was pared by 6 bases and J by 2 bases, with 14 bases between. CDR3 amino acids: CASSSGDTAYNEQFF. The CDR3 bases that were read are TGTGCCAGCAGCAGTGGGGACACGGCCTACAATGAG.

Points on this clone: From the germline J gene comes the end of the CDR3, since the read stops 3 residues before it. The gene calls are TRBV6-2 or TRBV6-3 and TRBJ1-5; 7 bases are a match to TRBD1. Germline lookup yields CDR1 MNHEY and CDR2 SVGEGT. The CDR3 is 16 residues long. The trim removed 1 base at V and 0 bases at J, leaving 3 bases unmatched. The CDR3 bases that were read are TGTGCCAGCAGTTACTGGACAGGTGATAGCAATCAGCCC. Encoded protein: CASSYWTGDSNQP. The entire CDR3 protein is CASSYWTGDSNQPQHF.

On this clone itself: The CDR3 end is not reached by the read, which stops 3 residues before it; the germline J gene fills it in. The rearrangement joins TRBV4-1 to TRBJ1-1; 8 bases are a match to TRBD1. V trimming: 1 base; J trimming: 4 bases; junction bases outside the gene matches: 11. This CDR3 has 17 amino acids. Germline loops: CDR1 MGHRA, CDR2 YSYEKL. The CDR3 DNA, read in part, is TGCGCCAGCAGCCAAGCCGGGACAGGAAAGGGGGGCACTGAA. Translation gives CASSQAGTGKGGTE. The entire CDR3 reads CASSQAGTGKGGTEAFF.

With respect to this clone: The CDR3 end is not reached by the read, which stops 3 residues before it; the germline J gene fills it in. The chain links TRBV5-6 to TRBJ2-2, with D tentatively TRBD1 (6 bases). V lost 2 bases and J lost 5, with 13 bases in between. CDR1 and CDR2 from the germline V gene are SGHDT and YYEEEE. The CDR3 runs to 15 residues. CDR3 DNA, as far as it was read: TGTGCCAGCAGCTTCCCCAGGGGAAGAACCGGGGAG. This gives the protein CASSFPRGRTGE. Given in full, the CDR3 is CASSFPRGRTGELFF.

With respect to this clone: Coverage ceases 3 residues before the CDR3 finishes, and the germline J gene fills in the end. This chain joins TRBV18 and TRBJ2-4; D is perhaps TRBD2 (5 bases). The CDR3 consists of 14 residues. Germline CDR1 reads KGHSH; CDR2 reads LQKENI. The CDR3 sequence: CASSPGLQSYGQYF. The part of the CDR3 DNA that was read is TGTGCCAGCTCACCAGGACTGCAATCCTATGGT. The full variable domain, its missing parts supplied by reference TRBV18 and TRBJ2-4, is NAGVMQNPRHLVRRRGQEARLRCSPMKGHSHVYWYRQLPEEGLKFMVYLQKENIIDESGMPKERFSAEFPKEGPSILRIQQVVRGDSAAYFCASSPGLQSYGQYFGAGTRLSVL.

Note on this clone: From the germline J gene comes the end of the CDR3, since the read stops 3 residues before it. The chain recombines TRBV18 with TRBJ1-2; D gene ambiguous. The CDR3 is 15 residues long. The germline gives CDR1 KGHSH, CDR2 LQKENI. CDR3 DNA (partial): TGTGCCAGCTCACCAGGTCGAGATAGCTACAATGAC. Translating gives CASSPGRDSYND. The CDR3 as a whole reads CASSPGRDSYNDYTF.

A note on this clone: The sequenced fragment ends 3 residues before the CDR3 boundary, so the rest is inferred from the germline J gene. This chain links TRBV11-3 with TRBJ1-6; no clear D gene. The CDR3 totals 13 residues. Germline loops: CDR1 SGHNT, CDR2 YENEEA. Trimming stripped 3 bases from V and 8 bases from J, with 8 bases between. Partial CDR3 DNA: TGTGCCAGCAGCTTTAACCGGTATTCACCC. It yields the protein CASSFNRYSP. The full CDR3 reads CASSFNRYSPLHF.

Notes on this clone: The CDR3 end is not reached by the read, which stops 3 residues before it; the germline J gene fills it in. The chain joins TRBV6-4 to TRBJ2-3; 9 nucleotides align to TRBD2. V lost 2 bases, J lost 3 bases, and 0 bases stayed unmatched. Germline V gives CDR1 MRHNA, CDR2 SNTAGT. The CDR3 has 14 amino acids. The CDR3 sequence is CASSDGLATDTQYF. The CDR3 bases that were read are TGTGCCAGCAGTGACGGACTAGCGACAGATACG.

A remark on this clone: The read finishes 3 residues shy of the CDR3 end, and the germline J gene is used to complete it. The V gene is TRBV18, the J gene TRBJ1-1, with D uncertain. CDR3 length: 15 amino acids. Germline CDR1 reads KGHSH; CDR2 reads LQKENI. V lost 3 bases and J lost 7, with 18 bases in between. CDR3 DNA, as far as it was read: TGTGCCAGCTCACCCTCCAGCGCGGTAAGCAATGAA. This gives the protein CASSPSSAVSNE. The whole CDR3 sequence is CASSPSSAVSNEAFF.

On this clone: The read terminates 3 residues ahead of where the CDR3 ends, so the germline J gene completes it. The chain links TRBV20-1 to TRBJ1-1; the D gene is possibly TRBD1 (6 bases). With 1 base removed from V and 4 bases from J, the gap between germline ends came to 10 bases. Germline V lookup: CDR1 DFQATT, CDR2 SNEGSKA (reference sequence). The length of the CDR3 is 13 residues. CDR3 protein: CSARARGSTEAFF. The CDR3 bases that were read are TGCAGTGCTAGAGCCAGGGGATCCACTGAA.